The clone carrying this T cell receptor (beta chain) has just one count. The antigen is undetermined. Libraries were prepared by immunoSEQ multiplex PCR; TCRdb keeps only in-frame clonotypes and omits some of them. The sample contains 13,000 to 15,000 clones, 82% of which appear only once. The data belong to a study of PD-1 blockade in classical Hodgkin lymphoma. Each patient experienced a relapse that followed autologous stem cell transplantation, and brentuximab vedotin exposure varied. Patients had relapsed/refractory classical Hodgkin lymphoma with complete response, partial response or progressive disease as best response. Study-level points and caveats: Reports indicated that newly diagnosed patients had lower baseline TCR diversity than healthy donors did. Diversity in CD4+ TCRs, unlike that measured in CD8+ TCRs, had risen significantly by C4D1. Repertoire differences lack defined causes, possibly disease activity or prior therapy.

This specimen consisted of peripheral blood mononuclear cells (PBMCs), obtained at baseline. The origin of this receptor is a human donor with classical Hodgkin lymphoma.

CDR3 amino acids: CASSPGWGGGTEAFF. CDR3 DNA sequence: TGTGCCAGCAGCCCGGGGTGGGGGGGTGGCACTGAAGCTTTCTTT. This chain uses TRBV7-3 with TRBJ1-1; D may be TRBD1 (5 bases). Trimming took off 5 bases at V and 4 bases at J, with 17 bases between the two ends. This CDR3 comprises 15 residues. The germline V gene encodes CDR1 SGHTA and CDR2 FQGTGA.